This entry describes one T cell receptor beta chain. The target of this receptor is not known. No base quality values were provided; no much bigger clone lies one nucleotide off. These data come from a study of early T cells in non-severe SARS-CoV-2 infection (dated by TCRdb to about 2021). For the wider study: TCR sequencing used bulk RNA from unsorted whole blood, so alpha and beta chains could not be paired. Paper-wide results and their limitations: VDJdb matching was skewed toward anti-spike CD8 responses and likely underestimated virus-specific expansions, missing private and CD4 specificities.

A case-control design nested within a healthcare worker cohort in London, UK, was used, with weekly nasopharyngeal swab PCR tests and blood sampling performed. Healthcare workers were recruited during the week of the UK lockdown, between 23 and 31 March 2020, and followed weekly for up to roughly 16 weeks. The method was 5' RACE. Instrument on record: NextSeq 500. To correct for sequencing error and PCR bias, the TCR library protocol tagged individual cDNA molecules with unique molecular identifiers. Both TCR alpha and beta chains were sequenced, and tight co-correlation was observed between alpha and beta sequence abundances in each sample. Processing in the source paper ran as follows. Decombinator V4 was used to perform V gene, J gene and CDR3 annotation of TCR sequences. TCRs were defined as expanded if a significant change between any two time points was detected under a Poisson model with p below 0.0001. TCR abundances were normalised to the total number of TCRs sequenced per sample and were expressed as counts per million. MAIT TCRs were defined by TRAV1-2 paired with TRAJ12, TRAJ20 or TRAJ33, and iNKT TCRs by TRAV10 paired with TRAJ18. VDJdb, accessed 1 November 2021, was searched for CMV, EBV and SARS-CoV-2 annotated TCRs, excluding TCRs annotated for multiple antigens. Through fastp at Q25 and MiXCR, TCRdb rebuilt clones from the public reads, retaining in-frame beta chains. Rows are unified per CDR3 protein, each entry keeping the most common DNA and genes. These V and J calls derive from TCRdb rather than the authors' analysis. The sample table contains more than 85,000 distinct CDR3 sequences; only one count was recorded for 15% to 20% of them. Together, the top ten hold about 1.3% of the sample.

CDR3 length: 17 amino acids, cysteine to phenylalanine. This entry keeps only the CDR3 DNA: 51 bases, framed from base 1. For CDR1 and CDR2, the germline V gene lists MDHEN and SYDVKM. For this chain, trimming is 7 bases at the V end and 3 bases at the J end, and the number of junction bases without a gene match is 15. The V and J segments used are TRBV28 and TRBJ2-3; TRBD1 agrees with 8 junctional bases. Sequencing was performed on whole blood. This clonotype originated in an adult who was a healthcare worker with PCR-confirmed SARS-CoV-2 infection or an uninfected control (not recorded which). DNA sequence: TGTGCCAGCATCCCCAGGGGGACAGGAATCCAAACAGATACGCAGTATTTT. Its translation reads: CASIPRGTGIQTDTQYF.